The 18 T cell receptor beta chains below come from one sample, sequenced in a study of CD8 T cells in ankylosing spondylitis. TCRdb reprocessed the 5' RACE reads with MiXCR, giving one entry per CDR3 protein. The sample yields around 130,000 distinct CDR3 sequences, approximately 6.8% seen once. The specimen sequenced was blood, either unsorted or a sorted T cell fraction (not recorded which). The source is a male donor with ankylosing spondylitis or in good health (not recorded which).

There are many counts of this clonotype. The rearrangement links TRBV18 to TRBJ2-2; D unresolved. The CDR3 is made up of 15 amino acids. Trimming shortened V by 3 bases and J by 4 bases, and 12 bases separated the two germline ends. The V gene's germline CDR1 is KGHSH and CDR2 LQKENI. CDR3 DNA: TGTGCCAGCTCACCCAACTCAGAGACCACCGGGGAGCTGTTTTTT. Its protein product is CASSPNSETTGELFF.

This clonotype was recorded at least ten times. V gene TRBV9 combines with J gene TRBJ1-2; D remains ambiguous. Germline CDR1 is SGDLS and CDR2 is YYNGEE. The V end was cut by 2 bases, the J end by 7 bases, with 6 bases between. The CDR3 is made up of 11 amino acids. The CDR3 here is CASSVRGGYTF. DNA for the CDR3: TGTGCCAGCAGCGTCCGAGGTGGCTACACCTTC.

In this sample, this clonotype turned up many times. This chain uses TRBV6-5 with TRBJ1-5, with D possibly being TRBD1 (5 bases). V was cut by 0 bases and J by 2 bases, with 5 bases left in between. The CDR3 totals 14 residues. The germline CDR1 and CDR2 sequences are MNHEY and SVGAGI. CDR3 sequence (DNA): TGTGCCAGCAGTTACTCGGGACGCAATCAGCCCCAGCATTTT. Translated, it gives CASSYSGRNQPQHF.

This clonotype was picked up many times. The CDR3 DNA reads TGTGCCACCAGCAGGGAAGGACCGACTTACGAGCAGTACTTC. Protein product: CATSREGPTYEQYF. The V and J genes are TRBV15 and TRBJ2-7; D not resolved. In germline, CDR1 is LNHNV, CDR2 YYDKDF (reference sequence). The CDR3 spans 14 residues. V lost 3 bases to trimming and J lost 4 bases, with 13 bases between them. The variable domain in full, with the rest retrieved from reference TRBV15 and TRBJ2-7, is DAMVIQNPRYQVTQFGKPVTLSCSQTLNHNVMYWYQQKSSQAPKLLFHYYDKDFNNEADTPDNFQSRRPNTSFCFLDIRSPGLGDTAMYLCATSREGPTYEQYFGPGTRLTVT.

In its sample, this clonotype was seen many times. This sequence joins TRBV20-1 and TRBJ2-3; a possible D gene is TRBD2 (5 bases). V was pared by 0 bases and J by 0 bases, with 13 bases between. Germline V gene lookup returns CDR1 DFQATT and CDR2 SNEGSKA (reference sequence). CDR3 length: 16 amino acids. The CDR3 loop reads CSARDASGSSTDTQYF. The CDR3 region has the DNA TGCAGTGCTAGAGATGCAAGCGGCTCTAGCACAGATACGCAGTATTTT.

This clonotype has a count of ten or more. The chain carries TRBV25-1 and TRBJ2-7; 8 positions agree with TRBD2. The V and J ends lost 1 base and 4 bases, in that order; junction bases with no gene match: 6. Germline V gives CDR1 MGHDK, CDR2 SYGVNS. The CDR3 consists of 15 residues. The DNA of the CDR3 is TGTGCCAGCAGTGAATCCCTAGCGGGTAGGTACGAGCAGTACTTC. It specifies CASSESLAGRYEQYF.

This clonotype has only a few counts. The CDR3 loop reads CATCNRDQTYEQYF. CDR3 sequence (DNA): TGTGCCACCTGTAACAGGGATCAGACCTACGAGCAGTACTTC. The chain couples TRBV24-1 to TRBJ2-7, with D perhaps matching TRBD1 (6 bases). The germline V gene has CDR1 KGHDR and CDR2 SFDVKD. The CDR3 is 14 residues long. Trimming shortened V by 9 bases and J by 2 bases, and 16 bases separated the two germline ends.

This clonotype has at least ten counts. The chain uses TRBV30 and TRBJ2-1; 10 nucleotides match TRBD2. Trimming took 0 bases from V and 9 from J; bases not matched to a gene: 17. CDR3 length equals 18 residues. The germline V gene has CDR1 GTSNPN and CDR2 SVGIG (reference sequence). CDR3 amino acids: CAWSVALAGVWLGIEQFF. DNA for the CDR3: TGTGCCTGGAGTGTAGCCCTAGCGGGAGTGTGGCTTGGGATTGAGCAGTTCTTC.

This clonotype was counted ten times or more. The CDR3 protein is CASSLPAGQRAFF. The CDR3 DNA is TGTGCCAGCAGTCTCCCAGCGGGACAGAGGGCTTTCTTT. The J gene is TRBJ1-1, the V gene TRBV11-2; 7 bases line up with TRBD1. Germline assignment: CDR1 SGHAT and CDR2 FQNNGV. After removal of 6 bases from V and 11 bases from J, the junction contained 12 bases not matched to a gene. There are 13 residues in the CDR3.

This clonotype came up many times. In DNA form, the CDR3 reads TGCGCCAGCAGCTTGGAGGGCTCTGACACTGAAGCTTTCTTT. Its translation: CASSLEGSDTEAFF. V usage is TRBV5-1 and J usage is TRBJ1-1; D not resolved. Trimming removed 0 bases from V and 3 bases from J, with 9 bases in between. The germline V gene encodes CDR1 SGHRS and CDR2 YFSETQ. The CDR3 has 14 amino acids.

This clonotype was recorded many times. This sequence joins TRBV12-3 or TRBV12-4 and TRBJ2-6; the D is unclear. The CDR3 is made up of 15 amino acids. Trimming cost V 3 bases and J 3 bases, with 9 bases left between them. The CDR3 nucleotides read TGTGCCAGCAGTTTGAGAACAATTGGGGCCAACGTCCTGACTTTC. Protein: CASSLRTIGANVLTF.

This clonotype was detected ten times or more. The chain combines TRBV3-1 with TRBJ2-3; D is perhaps TRBD2 (6 bases). Germline V CDR1 and CDR2: LGHDT, YNNKEL (reference sequence). V was trimmed by 1 base and J by 2 bases, leaving 13 bases between them. CDR3 length equals 16 residues. This chain's CDR3 is CASSQGTSSYTDTQYF. CDR3 coding DNA: TGTGCCAGCAGCCAAGGTACTAGCTCCTACACAGATACGCAGTATTTT.

At least ten counts were recorded for this clonotype. The J gene is TRBJ2-1, the V gene TRBV7-2; possible D gene TRBD1, 5 bases. There are 13 residues in the CDR3. The germline V and J ends were trimmed by 0 bases and 5 bases, with 5 bases remaining between them. Per germline, CDR1 SGHTA and CDR2 FQGNSA. Written as DNA, the CDR3 is TGTGCCAGCAGCTTAGCCAGGGACAATGAGCAGTTCTTC. Amino acid sequence: CASSLARDNEQFF.

The sample holds many counts of this clonotype. The chain carries TRBV12-3 or TRBV12-4 and TRBJ2-1, with TRBD2 identical over 7 bases. The CDR3 extends over 16 amino acids. The V and J ends lost 7 bases and 0 bases, in that order; junction bases with no gene match: 9. The CDR3 DNA is TGTGCCAGCAATTTCAACGGGGGGTCCTCCTACAATGAGCAGTTCTTC. Encoded protein: CASNFNGGSSYNEQFF.

This chain links TRBV4-3 with TRBJ2-1, with a tentative D call TRBD2 (5 bases). Germline CDR1 reads LGHNA; CDR2 reads YSLEER. The CDR3 has 13 amino acids. Deletions cut 4 bases from V and 9 bases from J, with 13 bases between. CDR3 in amino acids: CASSPLGLAEQFF. CDR3 coding DNA: TGCGCCAGCAGCCCGCTTGGACTGGCTGAGCAGTTCTTC.

In this sample, this clonotype turned up many times. The chain combines TRBV3-1 with TRBJ1-4, with D perhaps matching TRBD1 (5 bases). Between the trimmed V and J ends, which lost 4 bases and 0 bases, there was a span of 9 bases. The CDR3 sequence is 15 residues long. CDR1 and CDR2 from the germline V gene are LGHDT and YNNKEL (reference sequence). The CDR3 is CASSPPTATNEKLFF. CDR3 bases: TGTGCCAGCAGCCCCCCGACAGCAACTAATGAAAAACTGTTTTTT.

This clonotype was seen at least ten times. The gene calls are TRBV29-1 and TRBJ2-2; D is ambiguous. Germline V lookup: CDR1 SQVTM, CDR2 ANQGSEA. V gave up 4 bases and J gave up 3 bases, with 12 bases separating them. This CDR3 is 14 amino acids long. The CDR3 is CSVGPLPDTGELFF. CDR3 in DNA: TGCAGCGTTGGGCCCTTACCGGACACCGGGGAGCTGTTTTTT.

A remark on this clonotype: This may stem from a read error, because a much larger clone lies one nucleotide away. This sequence joins TRBV4-1 and TRBJ2-1; D is ambiguous. The CDR3 runs 18 residues. V lost 1 base and J lost 0, with 16 bases in between. Germline CDR1 reads MGHRA; CDR2 reads YSYEKL. Here the CDR3 reads CASSQVDLGFSSYNEQFF. The CDR3 DNA reads TGCGCCAGCAGCCAAGTTGATTTGGGGTTTAGCTCCTACAATGAGCAGTTCTTC.